This T cell receptor (beta chain) came from a study of T cell responses to AZD1222 COVID-19 vaccine. General study findings and limits: Donors in the cohort were predominantly white British and more often female, and clonal diversity was possibly underestimated. Spike regions recognized by vaccine-associated CD4 TCRs spanned the protein, led by 160-218 and 743-854. Repertoire sampling was restricted to post-peak T cell response timepoints.

Remarks on this clone: Its antigen is not known.

Profiled with immunoSEQ multiplex PCR; TCRdb holds only in-frame clones, not every one. The sample gives roughly 92,000 clones, around 87% of which show up once; roughly 8.1% is in the top ten. The CDR3 spans 17 residues. V lost 5 bases and J lost 0; bases outside the gene matches: 5. CDR1 is SNHLY, CDR2 FYNNEI, per germline. The TCR comes from an adult in good health. This specimen was peripheral blood, taken on day 0 of AZD1222 vaccination. The chain has TRBV2 and TRBJ1-6; 9 nucleotides line up with TRBD1. In DNA form, the CDR3 reads TGTGCCAGCAGTCTGGGACAGGGAAGCTCCTATAATTCACCCCTCCACTTT. Amino acid sequence: CASSLGQGSSYNSPLHF.